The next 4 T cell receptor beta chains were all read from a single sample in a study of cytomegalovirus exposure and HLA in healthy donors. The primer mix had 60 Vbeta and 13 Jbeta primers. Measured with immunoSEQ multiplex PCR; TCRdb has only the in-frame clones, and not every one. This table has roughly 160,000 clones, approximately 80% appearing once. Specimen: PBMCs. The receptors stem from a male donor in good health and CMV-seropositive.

The CDR3 sequence is CASSYSRDFYEQYF. CDR3 DNA sequence: TGTGCCAGCAGTTACTCGAGGGACTTTTACGAGCAGTACTTC. The chain uses TRBV6-6 and TRBJ2-7, with a possible D match to TRBD2 (6 bases). V lost 0 bases, J lost 4 bases, and 10 bases lay in between. The CDR3 sequence is 14 residues long. The V gene's germline CDR1 is MNHNY and CDR2 SVGAGI (reference sequence).

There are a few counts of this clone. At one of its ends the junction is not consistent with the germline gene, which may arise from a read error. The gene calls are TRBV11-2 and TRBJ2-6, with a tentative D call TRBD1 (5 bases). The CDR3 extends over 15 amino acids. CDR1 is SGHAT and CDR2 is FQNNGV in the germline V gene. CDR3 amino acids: CASSPRPSGANGLTF. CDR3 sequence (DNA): TGTGCCAGCAGCCCCAGACCCTCTGGGGCCAACGGCCTGACTTTC.

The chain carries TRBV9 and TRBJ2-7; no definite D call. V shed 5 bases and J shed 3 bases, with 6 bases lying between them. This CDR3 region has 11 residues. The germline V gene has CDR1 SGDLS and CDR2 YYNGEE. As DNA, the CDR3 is TGTGCCAGCAGTCGAGGCTACGAGCAGTACTTC. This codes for CASSRGYEQYF.

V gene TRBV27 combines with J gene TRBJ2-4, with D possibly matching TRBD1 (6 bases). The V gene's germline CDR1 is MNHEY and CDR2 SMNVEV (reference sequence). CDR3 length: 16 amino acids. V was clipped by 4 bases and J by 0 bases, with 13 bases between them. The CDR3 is CASSSAGDLAKNIQYF. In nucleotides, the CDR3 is TGTGCCAGCAGTTCAGCAGGGGATCTAGCCAAAAACATTCAGTACTTC.